This T cell receptor beta chain was sequenced in a study of blood T cell repertoires in COVID-19. Using immunoSEQ multiplex PCR, the repertoire was profiled, and TCRdb retains in-frame clones only, with some absent. In the table there are 95,000 to 120,000 clones, 88% of which are singletons. The CDR3 contains 15 residues. The germline V gene has CDR1 SGHRS and CDR2 YFSETQ. Trimming stripped 2 bases from V and 0 bases from J, with 9 bases between. Source material: peripheral blood. The chain employs TRBV5-1 and TRBJ2-1; D not certain. This clonotype was obtained from a human donor in a cohort sampled during active COVID-19. CDR3 coding DNA: TGCGCCAGCAGCTTCGACGGCGGCTCCTACAATGAGCAGTTCTTC. Protein sequence: CASSFDGGSYNEQFF.